The 6 T cell receptor beta chains in this list originate from one sample, sequenced in a study of shared clonotypes between healthy human individuals. Data came from immunoSEQ multiplex PCR; TCRdb stores just in-frame clones and leaves some out. The sample lists hundreds of thousands of clones; approximately 96% were seen once. CD45RO negativity and positive selection for CCR7 defined naive CD8 cells, a population that excluded terminally differentiated effector memory CD45RA+ cells. Sequences were obtained from naive CD8+ T cells sorted from blood. Every receptor here comes from a woman in her thirties in good health.

About this clone itself: The identical CDR3 is also encoded by other nucleotide sequences in the sample. This CDR3 is CASSLSLVLQETQYF. The DNA for the CDR3 is TGTGCCAGCAGTTTATCTTTGGTGCTGCAAGAGACCCAGTACTTC. The gene calls are TRBV28 and TRBJ2-5; D uncertain. Trimming took 1 base from V and 2 from J, leaving 11 bases between them. CDR1 and CDR2 from the germline V gene are MDHEN and SYDVKM. The CDR3 runs 15 residues.

The rearrangement joins TRBV10-1 to TRBJ2-7; no firm D call. Germline V gene lookup returns CDR1 WNHNN and CDR2 SYGVQD (reference sequence). V was trimmed by 0 bases and J by 5 bases, leaving 11 bases between them. This CDR3 has 14 amino acids. The CDR3 here is CASSESPGSHEQYF. The CDR3 region has the DNA TGCGCCAGCAGTGAGTCACCCGGGTCCCACGAGCAGTACTTC.

Here the CDR3 reads CASSEETGLRNEQYF. The DNA for the CDR3 is TGCGCCAGCAGTGAGGAGACAGGGTTGAGGAACGAGCAGTACTTC. This sequence joins TRBV10-1 and TRBJ2-7, with 7 bases lining up with TRBD1. The CDR3 runs to 15 residues. The trim removed 2 bases at V and 5 bases at J, leaving 9 bases unmatched. Germline lookup yields CDR1 WNHNN and CDR2 SYGVQD (reference sequence).

This rearrangement joins TRBV15 to TRBJ2-1, with D hard to call. Deletions cut 7 bases from V and 8 bases from J, with 18 bases between. The CDR3 extends over 14 amino acids. Germline CDR1 LNHNV, CDR2 YYDKDF (reference sequence). DNA of the CDR3: TGTGCCACCAAAGGCCCAGCCCCTACGGATGAGCAGTTCTTC. Its protein product is CATKGPAPTDEQFF.

This chain uses TRBV2 with TRBJ2-5, with no clear D. The CDR3 extends over 14 amino acids. Germline CDR1 SNHLY, CDR2 FYNNEI. V lost 0 bases and J 2 bases, leaving 7 bases between the germline ends. The CDR3 DNA reads as TGTGCCAGCAGTGAAGCGAACAGACAAGAGACCCAGTACTTC. Amino acid sequence: CASSEANRQETQYF.

V and J are TRBV9 and TRBJ2-1, with a possible D match to TRBD2 (5 bases). The CDR3 runs 16 residues. CDR1 is SGDLS and CDR2 is YYNGEE in the germline V gene. Trimming removed 3 bases from V and 0 bases from J, with 13 bases in between. In nucleotides, the CDR3 is TGTGCCAGCAGCGCACACGAGGGCCTCTCCTACAATGAGCAGTTCTTC. Its translation: CASSAHEGLSYNEQFF.